This T cell receptor (beta chain) was captured in a study of T-cell reconstitution after alpha-beta-depleted transplantation in children. The study's findings and limits: Diversity of TCRbeta at day 60 was high in some patients, arising from surviving recipient T cells and thymic progenitors. After transplant, at about two months, alpha-beta T cells were reportedly derived from several hundred expanded graft clones.

About this clonotype itself: Its specificity is unknown. A single base separates this from a much larger clone, so it may be a read error.

Trimming took 4 bases from V and 0 from J; bases not matched to a gene: 14. Germline-derived CDR1 and CDR2 are SGHVS and FNYEAQ. The CDR3 has 19 amino acids. A TCRbeta library incorporating unique molecular identifiers was prepared. TCRdb re-derived calls from the PCR reads in MiXCR, one entry per CDR3 protein. The table lists nearly 200,000 distinct CDR3 sequences, 5% to 6.5% of them singletons. Sequenced here: PBMCs, sampled before TCRalphabeta/CD19-depleted stem cell transplant. The chain carries TRBV7-6 and TRBJ1-1; 10 bases agree with TRBD1. The receptor comes from a girl under three years old with combined immunodeficiency, due to receive a stem cell transplant. The DNA for the CDR3 is TGTGCCAGCAGCTATCGCCCCGACAGGGGGCGGAACATGAACACTGAAGCTTTCTTT. Translated: CASSYRPDRGRNMNTEAFF.